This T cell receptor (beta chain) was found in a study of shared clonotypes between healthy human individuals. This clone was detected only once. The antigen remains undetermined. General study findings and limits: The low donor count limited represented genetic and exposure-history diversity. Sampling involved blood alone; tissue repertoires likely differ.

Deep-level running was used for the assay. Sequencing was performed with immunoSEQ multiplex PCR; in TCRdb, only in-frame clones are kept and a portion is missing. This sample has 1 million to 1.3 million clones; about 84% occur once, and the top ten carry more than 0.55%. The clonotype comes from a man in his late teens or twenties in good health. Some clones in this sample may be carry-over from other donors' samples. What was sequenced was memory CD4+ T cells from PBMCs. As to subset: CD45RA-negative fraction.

The CDR3 coding sequence is TGTGCCTGGACCTGGGGGGGTACCAGGACTGAAGCTTTCTTT. Translating it yields CAWTWGGTRTEAFF. The V and J genes are TRBV30 and TRBJ1-1, with a possible D match to TRBD1 (5 bases). The V gene's germline CDR1 is GTSNPN and CDR2 SVGIG (reference sequence). V was trimmed by 4 bases and J by 5 bases, leaving 17 bases between them. The CDR3 spans 14 residues.